The T cell receptor beta chain described here comes from a study of T cell responses to AZD1222 COVID-19 vaccine. Study at large: Samples with a second dose at about 4 or about 12 weeks were pooled together. Regarding the study as a whole: A mostly white British donor set with more females was recruited, and clonal diversity was possibly underestimated.

The CDR3 consists of 17 residues. Germline loops: CDR1 SGHNT, CDR2 YENEEA. V shed 0 bases and J shed 0 bases, with 12 bases lying between them. Concerning this clone: Antigen unknown.

Profiling relied on immunoSEQ multiplex PCR, and the TCRdb table lists in-frame clones only, not all of them. The table has about 66,000 clones, about 88% seen once. The gene calls are TRBV11-3 and TRBJ2-4; D may be TRBD1 (6 bases). This TCR came from an adult in good health. The sample was peripheral blood, taken on day 0 of AZD1222 vaccination. DNA of the CDR3: TGTGCCAGCAGCTTAGACTCAGGGGAACTAGCCAAAAACATTCAGTACTTC. This gives the protein CASSLDSGELAKNIQYF.